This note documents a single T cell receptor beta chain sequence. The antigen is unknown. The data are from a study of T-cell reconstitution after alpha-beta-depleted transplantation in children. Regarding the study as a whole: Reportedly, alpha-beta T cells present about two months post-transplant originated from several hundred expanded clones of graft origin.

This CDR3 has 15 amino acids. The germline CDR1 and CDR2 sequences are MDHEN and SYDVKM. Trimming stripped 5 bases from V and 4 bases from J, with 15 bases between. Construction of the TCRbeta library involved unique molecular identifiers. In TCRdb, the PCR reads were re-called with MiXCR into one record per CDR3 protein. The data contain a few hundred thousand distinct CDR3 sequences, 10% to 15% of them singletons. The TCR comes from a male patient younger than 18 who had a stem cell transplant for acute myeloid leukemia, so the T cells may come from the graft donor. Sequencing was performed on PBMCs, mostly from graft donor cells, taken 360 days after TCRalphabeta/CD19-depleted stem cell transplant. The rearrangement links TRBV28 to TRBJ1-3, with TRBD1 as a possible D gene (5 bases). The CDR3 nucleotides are TGTGCCAGCAGTGAACCACACAGGATCGGAAACACCATATATTTT. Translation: CASSEPHRIGNTIYF.